This T cell receptor (beta chain) derives from a study of T cell changes during pregnancy in multiple sclerosis. V dropped 2 bases and J dropped 0; count of bases not matched to a gene: 3. This CDR3 is built from 19 residues. Germline lookup yields CDR1 SNHLY and CDR2 FYNNEI. Assay: immunoSEQ multiplex PCR; the TCRdb copy retains only in-frame clones and omits some. The sample lists about 36,000 clones; just over 90% were seen once. The TCR originated in a female donor with multiple sclerosis, enrolled in a pregnancy study. The sequenced sample was CD4+ T cells from peripheral blood mononuclear cells, obtained in the first trimester of pregnancy. The chain recombines TRBV2 with TRBJ2-2, with 16 bases matching TRBD2. CDR3 residues: CASSEMGLAGGPNTGELFF. As DNA, the CDR3 is TGTGCCAGCAGTGAAATGGGACTAGCGGGGGGGCCGAACACCGGGGAGCTGTTTTTT.